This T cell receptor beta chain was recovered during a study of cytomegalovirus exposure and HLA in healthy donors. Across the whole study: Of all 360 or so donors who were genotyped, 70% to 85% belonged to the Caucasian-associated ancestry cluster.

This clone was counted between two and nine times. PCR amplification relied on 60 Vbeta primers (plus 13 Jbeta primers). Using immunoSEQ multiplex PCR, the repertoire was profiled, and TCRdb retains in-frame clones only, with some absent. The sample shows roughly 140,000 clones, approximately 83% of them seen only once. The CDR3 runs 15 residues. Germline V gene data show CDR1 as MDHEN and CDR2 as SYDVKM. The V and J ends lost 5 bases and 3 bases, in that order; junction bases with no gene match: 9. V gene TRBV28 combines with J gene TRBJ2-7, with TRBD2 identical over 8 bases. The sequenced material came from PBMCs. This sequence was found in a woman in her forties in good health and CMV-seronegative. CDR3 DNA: TGTGCCAGCAGTCCCGGGACTAGTGATCACTACGAGCAGTACTTC. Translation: CASSPGTSDHYEQYF.